This T cell receptor beta chain appears in the sequencing data of a study of blood T cell repertoires in COVID-19 (dated by TCRdb to about 2020). Context from the whole study: The collaborator samples originated in the United States, Italy and Spain and spanned the acute and convalescent phases of COVID-19. A freely available public database, intended as a resource for researchers studying the immune response to SARS-CoV-2, is where the repertoires were released. Where HLA class I and class II types were available, the types were taken from metadata supplied by the sample provider, not from assay-based typing. Deeply sampled blood TCRbeta repertoires from subjects exposed to, actively infected with, or recovered from COVID-19 were included in the dataset. The prospective study material was composed of cDNA or gDNA derived from T cells, B-cell-depleted T cells, or PBMCs. Samples were obtained from the ongoing ImmuneRACE study (first 160 participants) and from 1,000 to 1,500 subjects provided by 6 global collaborators. The sample metadata nearly always contained a de-identified subject ID, COVID-19 status, age in years and sex.

Enrolling through a virtual design, the prospective study's participants ranged in age from roughly 18 to 95 years and lived across approximately 25 United States geographic areas. To assign participants to cohorts, the prospective study relied on clinical history that participants themselves reported in a screening survey and a study questionnaire. Mobile phlebotomists in the prospective study collected whole blood, serum and a nasopharyngeal or oropharyngeal swab from every participant. Prospective study participants could optionally give additional blood draws and questionnaires over an approximately two-month period. Before DNA extraction, blood samples from the prospective study were shipped at room temperature or frozen. Overall results and qualifications from the work: The quantity of clinical and demographic metadata differed by source and by participant and was supplied without curation.

Reading from cysteine to phenylalanine, the CDR3 counts 13 amino acids. The read is trimmed to its CDR3 DNA, 39 bases read in frame from base 1. CDR1 and CDR2, looked up from the germline V gene, are SGHTA and FQGNSA. V has 7 bases trimmed and J has 4 bases trimmed; junction bases matching no gene number 5. To note about this clone: Its antigen has not been determined. Base qualities were left out, and no much larger clone turns up one base away.

TCRbeta CDR3 regions were amplified from genomic DNA by means of the immunoSEQ Assay, a bias-controlled multiplex PCR. In the paper's pipeline: The number of nucleated cells in each sample was estimated from the amplification of reference gene primers within the assay. Sequence reads were collapsed and filtered to measure the absolute abundance of every unique TCRbeta CDR3 rearrangement. For each sample, productive Simpson clonality was calculated as the square root of Simpson's diversity index over productive rearrangements. TCRdb's version of the immuneACCESS table is confined to in-frame rearrangements and falls short of the full clone set. An unresolved V gene accounts for under half of the shortfall where checked; the remainder is of unknown origin. The V and J calls and clone size come from that table; D and trimming were worked out from the DNA. The sample has approximately 210,000 clones on record, approximately 80% of them singletons. Clones ranked in the top ten supply about 9.8% of the sample.

Sequenced sample: PBMCs or T cells enriched from blood (not recorded which). This sequence was found in a woman in her forties or fifties with acute COVID-19. The receptor chain draws on TRBV7-2 and TRBJ2-7, and TRBD2 matches 9 of the central bases. The bases read TGTGCCAGCAACCGCGGGGGGGCTTACGAGCAGTACTTC. This yields the protein CASNRGGAYEQYF.